This paragraph covers one T cell receptor beta chain sequence. This clone's antigen is unknown. The input lacks base qualities; no much larger clone sits a single base away. The library was produced with the immunoSEQ multiplex PCR assay. Drawn from immuneACCESS, this table holds only the in-frame rearrangements with V and J called that TCRdb kept. Clones are partly lost; checked studies trace under half to an unresolved V gene and leave the rest unexplained. The sample table holds several thousand clones, of which 70% to 90% were seen once. 4.5% to 5.5% of the sample comes from the top ten. This sample is part of a study of T cells and Merkel cell carcinoma outcomes (dated by TCRdb to about 2020). About the investigation overall: The study examined the tumor T-cell repertoire together with T-cell density as predictors of clinical outcome in patients with Merkel cell carcinoma. Here is what the overall study found, with its caveats: T-cell repertoire features combined with T-cell density were reported to predict clinical outcomes in Merkel cell carcinoma patients.

V loses 4 bases of germline sequence and J loses 0 bases, and the interval between the two ends is 12 bases. CDR1 is given as SGHAT and CDR2 as FQNNGV, both from the germline V gene. Measured from the cysteine to the phenylalanine, the CDR3 is 16 residues long. The kept DNA is CDR3 alone, 48 bases in frame from the first base. Samples came from patients with Merkel cell carcinoma. The sequencing sample was made of tumor tissue from Merkel cell carcinoma. This TCR was recovered from a human donor with Merkel cell carcinoma. This chain joins TRBV11-2 to TRBJ2-2; perhaps TRBD1 is the D gene, with 6 bases matching. This receptor carries the CDR3 CASSYLRQANTGELFF. In nucleotide form, the sequence is TGTGCCAGCAGCTACCTCCGACAGGCGAACACCGGGGAGCTGTTTTTT.